A selection of T cell receptor beta chains follows, all from one sample in a study of T cell responses to AZD1222 COVID-19 vaccine. The protocol was immunoSEQ multiplex PCR, while the TCRdb copy is restricted to in-frame clones and leaves out a portion. The repertoire holds over 110,000 clones, roughly 93% seen once, with less than 9.5% in the top ten. The sequenced sample was peripheral blood, obtained 28 days after the second AZD1222 dose. Source of these receptors: an adult who received the AZD1222 COVID-19 vaccine. The CDR3 runs from the conserved cysteine through the conserved F or W. D genes are given only for firm matches. A row's size may be missing; if present it is once, few, many or a size class.

size	V	J	D	CDR3	DNA
.	TRBV2	TRBJ2-3	.	CASSEVRRTYF	TGTGCCAGCAGTGAAGTCAGAAGGACGTATTTT
.	TRBV30	TRBJ2-2	.	CAWSLQVGAGELFF	TGTGCCTGGAGCCTACAAGTAGGGGCCGGGGAGCTGTTTTTT
once	TRBV7-2	TRBJ1-1	.	CASSYLGGLEAFF	TGTGCCAGCAGCTATTTAGGGGGACTTGAAGCTTTCTTT
few	TRBV7-9	TRBJ1-2	.	CASSLLKGPASYGYTF	TGTGCCAGCAGCTTATTAAAAGGGCCAGCTAGCTATGGCTACACCTTC
few	TRBV19	TRBJ1-5	.	CASSARGAGSRNQPQHF	TGTGCCAGTAGTGCTAGAGGGGCGGGAAGTCGGAATCAGCCCCAGCATTTT
.	TRBV5-1	TRBJ2-3	TRBD1	CASSSQPGQGAFTDTQYF	TGCGCCAGCAGCTCACAACCGGGACAGGGGGCTTTCACAGATACGCAGTATTTT
once	TRBV7-2	TRBJ1-2	.	CASSPQQNYGYTF	TGTGCCAGCAGCCCCCAACAGAACTATGGCTACACCTTC
.	TRBV6-5	TRBJ2-3	TRBD1	CAAQGASTDTQYF	TGTGCCGCACAGGGGGCTAGCACAGATACGCAGTATTTT
.	TRBV4-1	TRBJ1-2	.	CASSQETGRYGYTF	TGCGCCAGCAGCCAAGAGACAGGCCGCTATGGCTACACCTTC
.	TRBV6-5	TRBJ1-4	.	CASSYRGEGSEKLFF	TGTGCCAGCAGTTACAGGGGAGAAGGGAGTGAAAAACTGTTTTTT
medium-sized	TRBV19	TRBJ1-1	TRBD1	CASSILSLRDRDTEAFF	TGTGCCAGTAGTATACTTTCACTCCGGGACAGGGACACTGAAGCTTTCTTT
.	TRBV5-8	TRBJ2-2	.	CASSLGAITGELFF	TGTGCCAGCAGCTTGGGGGCAATCACCGGGGAGCTGTTTTTT
.	TRBV6-2/TRBV6-3	TRBJ1-5	.	CASSDSVEHQPQHF	TGTGCCAGCAGTGACTCAGTAGAGCATCAGCCCCAGCATTTT
.	TRBV10-3	TRBJ2-7	.	CAIRVAVSYEQYF	TGTGCCATCAGGGTGGCCGTCTCCTACGAGCAGTACTTC
.	TRBV7-9	TRBJ2-3	TRBD2	CASSPGLAGVVTDTQYF	TGTGCCAGCAGCCCTGGACTAGCGGGGGTTGTGACAGATACGCAGTATTTT
.	TRBV5-1	TRBJ1-2	.	CASSLAKGDYGYTF	TGCGCCAGCAGCTTGGCGAAGGGGGACTATGGCTACACCTTC
.	TRBV7-6	TRBJ1-1	.	CASSFKWGGRGMNTEAFF	TGTGCCAGCAGCTTTAAATGGGGGGGGCGCGGGATGAACACTGAAGCTTTCTTT
.	TRBV6-6	TRBJ1-4	.	CASSWGDFQGGEKLFF	TGTGCCAGCAGTTGGGGGGACTTCCAAGGGGGTGAAAAACTGTTTTTT
.	TRBV7-9	TRBJ2-2	TRBD2	CASSLLTSGIGTGELFF	TGTGCCAGCAGCCTGCTGACTAGCGGGATAGGTACCGGGGAGCTGTTTTTT
.	TRBV19	TRBJ2-1	TRBD1	CASWGQGDNEQFF	TGTGCCAGCTGGGGACAGGGCGATAATGAGCAGTTCTTC
.	TRBV5-6	TRBJ2-2	.	CASTKNRGTANTGELFF	TGTGCCAGCACCAAGAATCGGGGGACAGCGAACACCGGGGAGCTGTTTTTT
once	TRBV18	TRBJ2-7	.	CASSPPMGTSYEQYF	TGTGCCAGCTCACCACCCATGGGGACGTCCTACGAGCAGTACTTC
few	TRBV29-1	TRBJ1-2	.	CSVEWQMGYTF	TGCAGCGTTGAATGGCAGATGGGCTACACCTTC
.	TRBV6-4	TRBJ1-2	TRBD1	CASNPGTGLNYGYTF	TGTGCCAGCAACCCCGGGACAGGGCTAAACTATGGCTACACCTTC
once	TRBV3-1/TRBV3-2	TRBJ1-4	.	CASSQEGWVAGKLFF	TGTGCCAGCAGCCAAGAAGGGTGGGTGGCCGGAAAACTGTTTTTT
.	TRBV15	TRBJ1-2	.	CATSRGKGIEMHGYTF	TGTGCCACCAGCAGAGGAAAGGGAATTGAGATGCATGGCTACACCTTC